This T cell receptor beta chain was documented in a study of blood T cell repertoires in COVID-19 (dated by TCRdb to 2019 to 2021). For the wider study: Samples covering the acute and convalescent phases of COVID-19 were provided by collaborators in the United States, Italy and Spain. The material from the prospective study consisted of cDNA or gDNA derived from T cells, B-cell-depleted T cells, or PBMCs. Subjects who had been exposed to COVID-19, were actively infected with it, or had recovered from it provided the deeply sampled blood TCRbeta repertoires that made up the dataset. The repertoires were released in a freely available public database meant as a resource for research on the immune response to SARS-CoV-2. Samples were obtained from the ongoing ImmuneRACE study (first 160 participants) and from 1,254 subjects provided by 6 global collaborators. The sample metadata nearly always contained a de-identified subject ID, COVID-19 status, age in years and sex. Where available, HLA class I and class II types were obtained from metadata supplied by the sample provider rather than from assay-based typing.

TCRbeta CDR3 regions were amplified from genomic DNA using the immunoSEQ Assay, a bias-controlled multiplex PCR. As for the authors' bioinformatics: Nucleated cell counts per sample were estimated from amplification of reference gene primers within the assay. To quantify the absolute abundance of each unique TCRbeta CDR3 rearrangement, sequence reads were collapsed and filtered. For each sample, productive Simpson clonality was calculated by taking the square root of Simpson's diversity index across productive rearrangements. In TCRdb, the immuneACCESS table is reduced to in-frame sequences with V and J assigned. These tables do not hold every clone; where another copy was compared, an unresolved V gene accounts for under half, and the others remain unexplained. Clonal size and the V and J genes are those of that table, whereas D and trimming came from the DNA. The sample table shows tens of thousands of clones, and around 89% are seen once. The ten largest clones take up approximately 15% of the sample.

Study-level results and caveats: The quantity of clinical and demographic metadata differed by source and by participant and was supplied without curation.

Of note for this clone: Its antigen has not been determined. Base qualities are missing; no much larger clone stands one base away.

Each collaborating institution followed its own protocols to collect whole blood in K2EDTA tubes. For TCRbeta analysis, collaborator samples were shipped as frozen whole blood, as isolated PBMCs, or as DNA extracted from either sample type. V trim: 2 bases; J trim: 13 bases; unmatched bases: 7. According to the germline V gene, CDR1 reads SGHRS and CDR2 reads YFSETQ. Including the terminal cysteine and phenylalanine, the CDR3 comprises 14 residues. The entry retains the CDR3 DNA only, 42 bases that are in frame from base 1. This clonotype originated in a man in his sixties or seventies with active or convalescent COVID-19. Sequencing used peripheral blood. The chain was built from TRBV5-1 and TRBJ2-6, and TRBD1 aligns with 9 junction nucleotides. The DNA reads as follows: TGCGCCAGCAGCTTCGGGGACAGGGTGGGTGTCCTGACTTTC. It encodes CASSFGDRVGVLTF.